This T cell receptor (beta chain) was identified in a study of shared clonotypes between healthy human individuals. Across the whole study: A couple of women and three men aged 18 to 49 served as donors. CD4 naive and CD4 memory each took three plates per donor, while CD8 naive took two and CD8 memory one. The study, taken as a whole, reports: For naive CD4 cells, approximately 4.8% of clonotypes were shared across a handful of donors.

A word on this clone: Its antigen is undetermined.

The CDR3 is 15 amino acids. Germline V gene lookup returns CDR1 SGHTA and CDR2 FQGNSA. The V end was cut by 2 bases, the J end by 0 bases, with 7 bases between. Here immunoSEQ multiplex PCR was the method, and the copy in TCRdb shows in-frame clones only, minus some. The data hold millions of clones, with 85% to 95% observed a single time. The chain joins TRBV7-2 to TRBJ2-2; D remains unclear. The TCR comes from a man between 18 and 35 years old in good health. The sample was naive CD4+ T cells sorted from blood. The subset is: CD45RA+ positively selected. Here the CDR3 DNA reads TGTGCCAGCAGCTTACCGAGAACGAACACCGGGGAGCTGTTTTTT. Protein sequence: CASSLPRTNTGELFF.